This TCR beta chain originates from a study of blood T cells in healthy people across ages. Overall study findings and caveats: In older individuals, TCR beta diversity per million T cells was lower, falling roughly linearly with age. Relative to aged donors, long-lived donors carried more naive CD4+ cells and displayed higher diversity.

V gave up 1 base and J gave up 0 bases, with 10 bases separating them. The CDR3 is 15 amino acids. Germline V lookup: CDR1 SGHRS, CDR2 YFSETQ. Alongside a J-beta primer mix, a sample-barcoded 5' primer served in a second PCR lasting about 7 to 11 cycles. Every single cDNA molecule received a tag from a template-switch adaptor with 12 random nucleotides. MiXCR, applied by TCRdb to the 5' RACE reads, yields one record per CDR3 protein. The table lists roughly 1,500,000 distinct CDR3 sequences, 40% to 50% of them singletons. Donors each provided about 9.5 milliliters of peripheral blood. On this clonotype itself: Its antigen remains unidentified.

The clonotype comes from a woman aged 18-29 years in good health. Sample: blood. The chain joins TRBV5-1 to TRBJ1-2; D gene ambiguous. The CDR3 nucleotides are TGCGCCAGCAGCTTGTCTTCATCTGCTAACTATGGCTACACCTTC. Translating gives CASSLSSSANYGYTF.